The rows below give T cell receptor beta chains drawn from one sample of a study of cytomegalovirus exposure and HLA in healthy donors. Sequenced by immunoSEQ multiplex PCR; TCRdb stores in-frame clones only, minus some. This table has about 180,000 clones, around three quarters appearing once. What was sequenced was PBMCs. Receptors originate from a woman in her forties or fifties in good health and CMV-seropositive. Each CDR3 is given with its conserved first and last residue. Fields, in order: clone size, D gene, J gene, V gene, CDR3 DNA, CDR3 protein. The D gene is left open where the match is weak. Where a row states a size, it is once, few, many or the class of an expanded clone; other rows omit it.

abundance: NA
d_gene: TRBD1
j_gene: TRBJ2-7
v_gene: TRBV18
CDR3nt: TGTGCCAGCCAACCGGGACAGGGGGCCTACGAGCAGTACTTC
CDR3aa: CASQPGQGAYEQYF

abundance: NA
d_gene: NA
j_gene: TRBJ1-2
v_gene: TRBV7-9
CDR3nt: TGTTCCAGCAGCCTACTTTATGGCTACACCTTC
CDR3aa: CSSSLLYGYTF

abundance: once
d_gene: TRBD1
j_gene: TRBJ2-7
v_gene: TRBV6-6
CDR3nt: TGTGCCAGCGCAACAGGGGTCGCTGAGCAGTACTTC
CDR3aa: CASATGVAEQYF

abundance: NA
d_gene: TRBD1
j_gene: TRBJ1-1
v_gene: TRBV19
CDR3nt: TGTGCCAGTAGTAGCCGGACAGGGGTTGTGACTGAAGCTTTCTTT
CDR3aa: CASSSRTGVVTEAFF

abundance: NA
d_gene: NA
j_gene: TRBJ1-1
v_gene: TRBV29-1
CDR3nt: TGCAGCGTTGATAGGGCAGGACTCATGAACACTGAAGCTTTCTTT
CDR3aa: CSVDRAGLMNTEAFF

abundance: NA
d_gene: NA
j_gene: TRBJ1-2
v_gene: TRBV9
CDR3nt: TGTGCCAGCAGCGTAGGGCACTATGGCTACACCTTC
CDR3aa: CASSVGHYGYTF

abundance: NA
d_gene: NA
j_gene: TRBJ2-5
v_gene: TRBV19
CDR3nt: TGTGCCAGTAGTATGCTAGGGGCGGAGACCCAGTACTTC
CDR3aa: CASSMLGAETQYF

abundance: NA
d_gene: NA
j_gene: TRBJ1-1
v_gene: TRBV7-9
CDR3nt: TGTGCCAGCAGCTTAACGGCAGGGAATGAAGCTTTCTTT
CDR3aa: CASSLTAGNEAFF

abundance: NA
d_gene: NA
j_gene: TRBJ1-1
v_gene: TRBV6-5
CDR3nt: TGTGCCAGCAGGGCTTATAGCGGCTTTGAAGCTTTCTTT
CDR3aa: CASRAYSGFEAFF

abundance: NA
d_gene: NA
j_gene: TRBJ1-1
v_gene: TRBV28
CDR3nt: TGTGCCAGCAGCCTGTACGGAGAACAAGCTTTCTTT
CDR3aa: CASSLYGEQAFF

abundance: NA
d_gene: NA
j_gene: TRBJ1-1
v_gene: TRBV11-1
CDR3nt: TGTGCCAGCAGCCGTCAGACAGTCCACTCGGACACTGAAGCTTTCTTT
CDR3aa: CASSRQTVHSDTEAFF

abundance: NA
d_gene: TRBD2
j_gene: TRBJ2-3
v_gene: TRBV7-3
CDR3nt: TGTGCCAGCAGCTTAATATCGTCTAGCGGGGGCACAGATACGCAGTATTTT
CDR3aa: CASSLISSSGGTDTQYF

abundance: NA
d_gene: TRBD1
j_gene: TRBJ1-1
v_gene: TRBV6-5
CDR3nt: TGTGCCAGCAGCCAGTCCGGGACAGGGAACACTGAAGCTTTCTTT
CDR3aa: CASSQSGTGNTEAFF

abundance: once
d_gene: NA
j_gene: TRBJ2-5
v_gene: TRBV7-2
CDR3nt: TGTGCCAGCACCAGGACTCTCTTACAAGAGACCCAGTACTTC
CDR3aa: CASTRTLLQETQYF

abundance: once
d_gene: NA
j_gene: TRBJ1-4
v_gene: TRBV7-2
CDR3nt: TGTGCCAGCAGCTTGAAGGGAGGAGAAAAACTGTTTTTT
CDR3aa: CASSLKGGEKLFF

abundance: once
d_gene: NA
j_gene: TRBJ2-3
v_gene: TRBV29-1
CDR3nt: TGCAGCGCGGGGACAGATACGCAGTATTTT
CDR3aa: CSAGTDTQYF

abundance: once
d_gene: NA
j_gene: TRBJ2-7
v_gene: TRBV11-2
CDR3nt: TGTGCCAGCAGCTTAGTAGGGGGGGCAGGAAACGAGCAGTACTTC
CDR3aa: CASSLVGGAGNEQYF

abundance: NA
d_gene: NA
j_gene: TRBJ2-5
v_gene: TRBV27
CDR3nt: TGTGCCAGCAGTTTTTGGCCGGGTTGGCAGACCCAGTACTTC
CDR3aa: CASSFWPGWQTQYF

abundance: NA
d_gene: TRBD1
j_gene: TRBJ2-7
v_gene: TRBV7-3
CDR3nt: TGTGCCAGCAGCTCCCGGGACAGCTACGAGCAGTACTTC
CDR3aa: CASSSRDSYEQYF

abundance: NA
d_gene: NA
j_gene: TRBJ2-2
v_gene: TRBV5-5
CDR3nt: TGTGCCAGCGTCCCCCAGGGCCAGGGAACTGGGACCGGGGAGCTGTTTTTT
CDR3aa: CASVPQGQGTGTGELFF

abundance: NA
d_gene: NA
j_gene: TRBJ2-7
v_gene: TRBV28
CDR3nt: TGTGCCAGCAGTCTTTTGCGGGACGGTGACTACGAGCAGTACTTC
CDR3aa: CASSLLRDGDYEQYF

abundance: once
d_gene: NA
j_gene: TRBJ1-4
v_gene: TRBV15
CDR3nt: TGTGCCACCAGCAGAGAAGTAGGGCAGGGAAACGAAAAACTGTTTTTT
CDR3aa: CATSREVGQGNEKLFF

abundance: NA
d_gene: NA
j_gene: TRBJ1-2
v_gene: TRBV7-9
CDR3nt: TGTGCCAGCAGCCGGCAGGGGTTTAGGAACTATGGCTACACCTTC
CDR3aa: CASSRQGFRNYGYTF

abundance: NA
d_gene: NA
j_gene: TRBJ1-2
v_gene: TRBV6-6
CDR3nt: TGTGCCAGCAGTCCCACGGGGGACTATGGCTACACCTTC
CDR3aa: CASSPTGDYGYTF

abundance: NA
d_gene: NA
j_gene: TRBJ1-5
v_gene: TRBV6-1
CDR3nt: TGTGCCAGCACTAGAGGGAATAGCAATCAGCCCCAGCATTTT
CDR3aa: CASTRGNSNQPQHF

abundance: NA
d_gene: NA
j_gene: TRBJ2-4
v_gene: TRBV11-2
CDR3nt: TGTGCCAGCAGCCCTAGGGGAAACATTCAGTACTTC
CDR3aa: CASSPRGNIQYF

abundance: NA
d_gene: NA
j_gene: TRBJ2-7
v_gene: TRBV6-5
CDR3nt: TGTGCCAGCAGTTCCCGGGGAACCCCCTACGAGCAGTACTTC
CDR3aa: CASSSRGTPYEQYF

abundance: NA
d_gene: TRBD1
j_gene: TRBJ1-6
v_gene: TRBV6-6
CDR3nt: TGTGCCAGCAATCTGGGACAGGGGGTATCCAATTCACCCCTCCACTTT
CDR3aa: CASNLGQGVSNSPLHF

abundance: NA
d_gene: TRBD1
j_gene: TRBJ1-2
v_gene: TRBV6-5
CDR3nt: TGTGCCAGCAGTTCCAACAGGGGGCGCGGTGATGGCTACACCTTC
CDR3aa: CASSSNRGRGDGYTF

abundance: NA
d_gene: TRBD1
j_gene: TRBJ1-3
v_gene: TRBV5-1
CDR3nt: TGCGCCAGCAGCTCGGACAGGGATGGAAACACCATATATTTT
CDR3aa: CASSSDRDGNTIYF

abundance: NA
d_gene: TRBD2
j_gene: TRBJ2-1
v_gene: TRBV13
CDR3nt: TGTGCCAGCAGCCCCTTGGGAGGGCCCAATGAGCAGTTCTTC
CDR3aa: CASSPLGGPNEQFF

abundance: NA
d_gene: TRBD1
j_gene: TRBJ1-1
v_gene: TRBV7-2
CDR3nt: TGTGCCAGCAGCCGGACAGGGAGGAACACTGAAGCTTTCTTT
CDR3aa: CASSRTGRNTEAFF

abundance: NA
d_gene: NA
j_gene: TRBJ1-5
v_gene: TRBV5-5
CDR3nt: TGTGCCAGCAGCTTGGGGCAGGGCGGCAATCAGCCCCAGCATTTT
CDR3aa: CASSLGQGGNQPQHF

abundance: NA
d_gene: TRBD2
j_gene: TRBJ2-7
v_gene: TRBV11-1
CDR3nt: TGTGCCAGCAGCCCAGGGACTAGAGGGGACTACGAGCAGTACTTC
CDR3aa: CASSPGTRGDYEQYF

abundance: NA
d_gene: TRBD1
j_gene: TRBJ2-1
v_gene: TRBV6-5
CDR3nt: TGTGCCAGCAGTCGGGACAGGGGCTCCTACAATGAGCAGTTCTTC
CDR3aa: CASSRDRGSYNEQFF

abundance: once
d_gene: NA
j_gene: TRBJ1-2
v_gene: TRBV5-4
CDR3nt: TGTGCCAGCAGCTTGGACTACTATGGCTACACCTTC
CDR3aa: CASSLDYYGYTF

abundance: NA
d_gene: TRBD1
j_gene: TRBJ1-5
v_gene: TRBV11-2
CDR3nt: TGTGCCAGCAGCCGGGGACAGAATCAGCCCCAGCATTTT
CDR3aa: CASSRGQNQPQHF

abundance: NA
d_gene: TRBD1
j_gene: TRBJ2-1
v_gene: TRBV7-9
CDR3nt: TGTTCCAGCAGCCCAGCGAGTGGTACAGGGGGTTTTCACAATGAGCAGTTCTTC
CDR3aa: CSSSPASGTGGFHNEQFF

abundance: NA
d_gene: NA
j_gene: TRBJ1-1
v_gene: TRBV29-1
CDR3nt: TGCAGCGTTGTGGTCCAACAGAACACTGAAGCTTTCTTT
CDR3aa: CSVVVQQNTEAFF

abundance: once
d_gene: TRBD1
j_gene: TRBJ2-7
v_gene: TRBV19
CDR3nt: TGTGCCAGTAGTGACAGGGGAAGGTACGAGCAGTACTTC
CDR3aa: CASSDRGRYEQYF

abundance: NA
d_gene: TRBD2
j_gene: TRBJ2-1
v_gene: TRBV7-6
CDR3nt: TGTGCCAGCAGCACACAGCGGGGGTCGAATGAGCAGTTCTTC
CDR3aa: CASSTQRGSNEQFF

abundance: NA
d_gene: NA
j_gene: TRBJ2-5
v_gene: TRBV27
CDR3nt: TGTGCCAGCAGCAGGAACGAGGGAGAGACCCAGTACTTC
CDR3aa: CASSRNEGETQYF

abundance: NA
d_gene: TRBD2
j_gene: TRBJ2-5
v_gene: TRBV5-1
CDR3nt: TGCGCCAGCAGCTTGCTAACGGGGGGGCAAGAGACCCAGTACTTC
CDR3aa: CASSLLTGGQETQYF

abundance: NA
d_gene: TRBD2
j_gene: TRBJ2-1
v_gene: TRBV5-1
CDR3nt: TGCGCCAGCAGCTCCCTAGCGGGGGGTACCTACAATGAGCAGTTCTTC
CDR3aa: CASSSLAGGTYNEQFF

abundance: NA
d_gene: TRBD2
j_gene: TRBJ2-1
v_gene: TRBV11-2
CDR3nt: TGTGCCAGCAGCCTAATCGGACTAGCGGCTTACAATGAGCAGTTCTTC
CDR3aa: CASSLIGLAAYNEQFF

abundance: NA
d_gene: TRBD2
j_gene: TRBJ2-1
v_gene: TRBV7-9
CDR3nt: TGTGCCAGCAGCCAGCGGGGGCCACCCCCCAATGAGCAGTTCTTC
CDR3aa: CASSQRGPPPNEQFF

abundance: NA
d_gene: NA
j_gene: TRBJ2-1
v_gene: TRBV7-9
CDR3nt: TGTTCCAGCAGCTTAGCAGAGGGTCCGTCTAAGCAGTTCTTC
CDR3aa: CSSSLAEGPSKQFF

abundance: NA
d_gene: TRBD1
j_gene: TRBJ1-1
v_gene: TRBV28
CDR3nt: TGTGCCAGCAGTCCAAGACAGGGCCTAAACACTGAAGCTTTCTTT
CDR3aa: CASSPRQGLNTEAFF

abundance: NA
d_gene: TRBD1
j_gene: TRBJ1-5
v_gene: TRBV28
CDR3nt: TGTGCCAGCAGTACCCCTTGGACAGGGCTTAATCAGCCCCAGCATTTT
CDR3aa: CASSTPWTGLNQPQHF

abundance: NA
d_gene: TRBD1
j_gene: TRBJ1-5
v_gene: TRBV4-1
CDR3nt: TGCGCCAGCAGCCAAGCGAGGGGGCGAGATGAGCCCCAGCATTTT
CDR3aa: CASSQARGRDEPQHF

abundance: NA
d_gene: NA
j_gene: TRBJ1-6
v_gene: TRBV6-1
CDR3nt: TGTGCCAGCAGTGAAGGACATCCGAATAATTCACCCCTCCACTTT
CDR3aa: CASSEGHPNNSPLHF

abundance: few
d_gene: NA
j_gene: TRBJ2-4
v_gene: TRBV19
CDR3nt: TGTGCCAGTAGTATCGGAGGGTCCAAAAACATTCAGTACTTC
CDR3aa: CASSIGGSKNIQYF

abundance: NA
d_gene: TRBD1
j_gene: TRBJ2-5
v_gene: TRBV5-4
CDR3nt: TGTGCCAGCAGCGCGGCAGGGGGCCCGGTCGGACGCGCGTACTTC
CDR3aa: CASSAAGGPVGRAYF

abundance: NA
d_gene: NA
j_gene: TRBJ1-1
v_gene: TRBV14
CDR3nt: TGTGCCAGCAGCGCAAGACTTCACTTTAACAGGATTATTGAAGCTTTCTTT
CDR3aa: CASSARLHFNRIIEAFF